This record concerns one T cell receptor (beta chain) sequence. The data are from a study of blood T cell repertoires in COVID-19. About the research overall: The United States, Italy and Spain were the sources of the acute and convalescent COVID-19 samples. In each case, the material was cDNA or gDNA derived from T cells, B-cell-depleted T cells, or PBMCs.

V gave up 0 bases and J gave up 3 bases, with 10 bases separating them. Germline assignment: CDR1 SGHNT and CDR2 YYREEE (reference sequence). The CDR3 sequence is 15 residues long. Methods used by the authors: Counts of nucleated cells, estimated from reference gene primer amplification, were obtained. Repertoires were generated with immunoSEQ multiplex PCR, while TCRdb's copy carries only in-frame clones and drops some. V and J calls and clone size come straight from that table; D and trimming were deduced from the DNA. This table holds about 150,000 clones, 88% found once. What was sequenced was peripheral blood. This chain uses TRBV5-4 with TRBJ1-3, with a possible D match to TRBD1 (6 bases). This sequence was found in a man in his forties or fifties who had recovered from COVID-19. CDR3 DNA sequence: TGTGCCAGCAGCTTGGATACAGGGTTTGGAAACACCATATATTTT. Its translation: CASSLDTGFGNTIYF.